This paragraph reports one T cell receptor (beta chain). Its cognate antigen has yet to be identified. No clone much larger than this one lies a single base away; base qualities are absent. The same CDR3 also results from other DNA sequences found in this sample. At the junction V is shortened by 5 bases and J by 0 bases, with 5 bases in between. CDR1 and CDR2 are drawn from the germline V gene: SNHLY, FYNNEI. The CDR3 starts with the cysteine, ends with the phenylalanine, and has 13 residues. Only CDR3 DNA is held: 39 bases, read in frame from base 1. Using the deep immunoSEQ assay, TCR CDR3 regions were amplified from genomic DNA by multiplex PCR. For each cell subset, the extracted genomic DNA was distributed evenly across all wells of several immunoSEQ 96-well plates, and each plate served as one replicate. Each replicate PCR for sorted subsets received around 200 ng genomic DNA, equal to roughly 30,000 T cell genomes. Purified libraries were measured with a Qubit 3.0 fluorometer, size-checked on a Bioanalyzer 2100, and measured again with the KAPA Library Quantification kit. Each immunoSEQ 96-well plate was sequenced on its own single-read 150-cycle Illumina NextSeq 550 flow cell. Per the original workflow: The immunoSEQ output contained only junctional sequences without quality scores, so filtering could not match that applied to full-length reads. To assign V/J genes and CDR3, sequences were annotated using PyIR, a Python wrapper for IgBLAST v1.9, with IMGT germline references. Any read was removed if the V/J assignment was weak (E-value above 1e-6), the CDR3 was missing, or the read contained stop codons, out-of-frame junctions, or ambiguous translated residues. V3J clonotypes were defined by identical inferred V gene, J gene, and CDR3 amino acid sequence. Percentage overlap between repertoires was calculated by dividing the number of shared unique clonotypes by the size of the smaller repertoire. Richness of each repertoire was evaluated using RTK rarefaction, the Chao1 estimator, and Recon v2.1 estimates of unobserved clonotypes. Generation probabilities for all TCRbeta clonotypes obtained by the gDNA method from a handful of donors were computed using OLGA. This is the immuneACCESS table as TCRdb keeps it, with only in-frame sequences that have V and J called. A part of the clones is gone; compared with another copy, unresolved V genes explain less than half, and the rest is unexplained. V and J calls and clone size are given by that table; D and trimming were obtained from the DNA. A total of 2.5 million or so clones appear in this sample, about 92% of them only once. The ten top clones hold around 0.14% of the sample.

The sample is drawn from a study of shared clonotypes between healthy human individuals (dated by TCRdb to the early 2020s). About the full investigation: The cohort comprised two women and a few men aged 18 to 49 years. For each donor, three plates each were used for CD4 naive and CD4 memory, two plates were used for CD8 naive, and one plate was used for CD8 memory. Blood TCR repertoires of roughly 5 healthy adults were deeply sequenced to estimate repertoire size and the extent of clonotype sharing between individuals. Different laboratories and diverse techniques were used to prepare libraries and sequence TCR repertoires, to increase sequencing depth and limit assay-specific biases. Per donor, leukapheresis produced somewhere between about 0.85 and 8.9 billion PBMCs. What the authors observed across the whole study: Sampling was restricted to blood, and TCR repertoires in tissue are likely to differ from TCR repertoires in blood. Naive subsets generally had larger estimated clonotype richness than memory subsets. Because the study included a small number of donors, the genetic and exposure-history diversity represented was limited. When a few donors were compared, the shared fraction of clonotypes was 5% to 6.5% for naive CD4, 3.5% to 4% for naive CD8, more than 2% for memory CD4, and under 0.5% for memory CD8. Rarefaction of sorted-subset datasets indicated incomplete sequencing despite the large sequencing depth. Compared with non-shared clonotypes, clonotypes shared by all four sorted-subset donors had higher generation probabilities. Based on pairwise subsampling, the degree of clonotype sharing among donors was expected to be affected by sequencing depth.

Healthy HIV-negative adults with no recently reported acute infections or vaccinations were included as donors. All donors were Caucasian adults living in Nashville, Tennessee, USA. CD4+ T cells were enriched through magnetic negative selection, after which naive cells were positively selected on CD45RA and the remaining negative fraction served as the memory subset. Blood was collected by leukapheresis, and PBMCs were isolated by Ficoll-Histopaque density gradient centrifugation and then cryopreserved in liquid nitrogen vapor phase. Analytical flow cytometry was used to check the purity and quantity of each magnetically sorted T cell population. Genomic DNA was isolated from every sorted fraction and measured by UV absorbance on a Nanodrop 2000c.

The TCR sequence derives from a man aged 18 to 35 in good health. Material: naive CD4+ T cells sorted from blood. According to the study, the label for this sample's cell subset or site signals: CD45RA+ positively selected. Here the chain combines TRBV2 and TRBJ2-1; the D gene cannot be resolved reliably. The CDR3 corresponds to CASSSDSYNEQFF. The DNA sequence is TGTGCCAGCAGTTCTGACTCCTACAATGAGCAGTTCTTC.